This TCR beta chain derives from a study of blood T cells in healthy people across ages. Findings and limits, study-wide: While age rose, TCR beta diversity per million T cells dropped in a roughly linear way.

Comment on this clonotype: Its cognate antigen is unknown.

The germline V gene has CDR1 SEHNR and CDR2 FQNEAQ (reference sequence). CDR3 length equals 20 residues. After removal of 3 bases from V and 2 bases from J, the junction contained 21 bases not matched to a gene. Alongside a J-beta primer mix, a sample-barcoded 5' primer served in a second PCR lasting 7 to 11 cycles. Each CDR3 protein is one row after TCRdb ran MiXCR on the 5' RACE reads. The sample records roughly 1.6 million distinct CDR3 sequences, roughly 32% being singletons. The sample was blood. The chain uses TRBV7-9 and TRBJ1-2; 7 positions agree with TRBD1. This TCR derives from a woman aged 30 to 39 in good health. The CDR3 DNA follows: TGTGCCAGCAGCTTGCCCGGAGGACAGGCTCGAGACCACCTCAACTATGGCTACACCTTC. Translating it yields CASSLPGGQARDHLNYGYTF.